The 21 T cell receptor beta chains presented below share a single source sample, sequenced in a study of blood T cell repertoires in COVID-19. Repertoires were generated with immunoSEQ multiplex PCR, while TCRdb's copy carries only in-frame clones and drops some. In the table there are 100,000 to 150,000 clones, 75% to 90% of which are singletons. The sample comprised peripheral blood. These receptors originate from a woman of 80 years or more with COVID-19, enrolled during active disease.

The genes are TRBV5-4 and TRBJ2-6; 7 positions agree with TRBD1. Germline loops: CDR1 SGHNT, CDR2 YYREEE (reference sequence). The CDR3 has 16 amino acids. V shed 3 bases, J shed 4 bases, and the junction held 7 bases outside the gene matches. The CDR3 region is CASSSGRGTGANVLTF. CDR3 DNA: TGTGCCAGCAGCTCGGGCAGGGGGACCGGGGCCAACGTCCTGACTTTC. Complete variable domain (other parts from reference TRBV5-4 and TRBJ2-6): ETGVTQSPTHLIKTRGQQVTLRCSSQSGHNTVSWYQQALGQGPQFIFQYYREEENGRGNFPPRFSGLQFPNYSSELNVNALELDDSALYLCASSSGRGTGANVLTFGAGSRLTVL.

This chain connects TRBV13 to TRBJ1-1, with D hard to call. The V end lost 2 bases, the J end lost 4 bases, and 17 bases lay between the germline ends. The CDR3 is made up of 16 amino acids. Germline V gene lookup returns CDR1 PRHDT and CDR2 FYEKMQ (reference sequence). The CDR3 DNA follows: TGTGCCAGCAGCTTATCAAGAGGGAATTTCCCCACTGAAGCTTTCTTT. Residues: CASSLSRGNFPTEAFF. Together with reference TRBV13 and TRBJ1-1, the CDR3 gives the full variable domain: AAGVIQSPRHLIKEKRETATLKCYPIPRHDTVYWYQQGPGQDPQFLISFYEKMQSDKGSIPDRFSAQQFSDYHSELNMSSLELGDSALYFCASSLSRGNFPTEAFFGQGTRLTVV.

This rearrangement joins TRBV28 to TRBJ1-1; D remains ambiguous. The CDR3 covers 12 residues. With 2 bases removed from V and 6 bases from J, the gap between germline ends came to 7 bases. In germline, CDR1 is MDHEN, CDR2 SYDVKM. The CDR3 protein is CASSLAESEAFF. The CDR3 nucleotides are TGTGCCAGCAGTTTAGCCGAGTCTGAAGCTTTCTTT.

The rearrangement links TRBV12-3 or TRBV12-4 to TRBJ2-2; D uncertain. This CDR3 region has 12 residues. Trimming shortened V by 4 bases and J by 3 bases, and 3 bases separated the two germline ends. CDR3 residues: CASSSDTGELFF. Here the CDR3 DNA reads TGTGCCAGCAGTTCCGACACCGGGGAGCTGTTTTTT.

This clone showed up just once. V gene TRBV9 combines with J gene TRBJ2-7; 8 positions match TRBD2. This CDR3 has 15 residues. V was clipped by 0 bases and J by 6 bases; unmatched bases: 8. CDR1 and CDR2 from the germline V gene are SGDLS and YYNGEE. Here the CDR3 DNA reads TGTGCCAGCAGCGTAGGATCGGGAGGGCCTCTCGAGCAGTACTTC. Translating gives CASSVGSGGPLEQYF.

This sequence joins TRBV7-3 and TRBJ2-2; D not certain. Trimming took off 5 bases at V and 1 base at J, with 8 bases between the two ends. Looked up from germline, CDR1 is SGHTA and CDR2 is FQGTGA. This CDR3 contains 14 residues. CDR3 nucleotide sequence: TGTGCCAGCAGCCAGACGGGGAACACCGGGGAGCTGTTTTTT. Translating gives CASSQTGNTGELFF.

V usage is TRBV27 and J usage is TRBJ1-2; no clear D gene. This CDR3 is built from 13 residues. Trimming removed 8 bases at V and 5 bases at J, with 15 bases between. Per germline, CDR1 MNHEY and CDR2 SMNVEV (reference sequence). The CDR3 reads CASSQGTDYGYTF. In DNA, the CDR3 is TGTGCCAGCTCCCAAGGAACAGATTATGGCTACACCTTC.

This rearrangement joins TRBV5-5 to TRBJ2-3, with a possible D match to TRBD2 (5 bases). The CDR3 length is 14 residues. Germline V CDR1 and CDR2: SGHKS, YYEKEE (reference sequence). The germline V and J ends were trimmed by 0 bases and 8 bases, with 13 bases remaining between them. CDR3 protein: CASSLDVLVGTQYF. CDR3 bases: TGTGCCAGCAGCTTGGACGTACTAGTTGGTACGCAGTATTTT.

The chain recombines TRBV11-3 with TRBJ2-3, with 9 bases identical to TRBD2. This CDR3 comprises 15 residues. The J segment lost 3 bases and the V segment lost 5 bases, leaving 6 bases of the junction unmatched. Germline CDR1 and CDR2: SGHNT and YENEEA. The CDR3 reads CASSPGTSRTDTQYF. The CDR3 nucleotides read TGTGCCAGCAGCCCGGGGACTAGCAGAACAGATACGCAGTATTTT.

This sequence joins TRBV7-2 and TRBJ2-3; a possible D gene is TRBD1 (5 bases). The germline V gene has CDR1 SGHTA and CDR2 FQGNSA. Trimming removed 6 bases at V and 0 bases at J, with 13 bases between. The CDR3 length is 15 residues. CDR3 protein: CASSPTAGSTDTQYF. Written as DNA, the CDR3 is TGTGCCAGCAGTCCTACGGCAGGGAGCACAGATACGCAGTATTTT.

V usage is TRBV7-2 and J usage is TRBJ2-5; TRBD1 might be the D (5 bases). CDR1 and CDR2 (germline): SGHTA, FQGNSA. This CDR3 region has 15 residues. Deletions cut 1 base from V and 5 bases from J, with 14 bases between. The CDR3 sequence is CASSLGPAGMETQYF. The CDR3 DNA is TGTGCCAGCAGCTTAGGTCCGGCAGGGATGGAGACCCAGTACTTC.

The chain combines TRBV28 with TRBJ2-7; maybe TRBD2 (6 bases). The V and J ends lost 6 bases and 4 bases respectively, with 25 bases between them. The CDR3 covers 17 residues. In germline, CDR1 is MDHEN, CDR2 SYDVKM. CDR3 loop: CASSSGSRRETTYEQYF. CDR3 nucleotide sequence: TGTGCCAGCAGCTCGGGATCTCGACGGGAGACGACGTACGAGCAGTACTTC.

J is TRBJ1-1 and V is TRBV4-3; the match to TRBD1 covers 7 bases. Germline loops: CDR1 LGHNA, CDR2 YSLEER. CDR3 length: 12 residues. Trimming took 8 bases from V and 7 from J; bases not matched to a gene: 7. Here the CDR3 DNA reads TGCGCCAGCTGGGTGACAGGGTTTGAAGCTTTCTTT. As protein: CASWVTGFEAFF.

The chain is built from TRBV9 and TRBJ2-2, with 8 bases aligning to TRBD1. The CDR3 is made up of 16 amino acids. The germline V gene has CDR1 SGDLS and CDR2 YYNGEE. The V gene end was trimmed by 3 bases and the J gene end by 1 base; junction bases not matched to a gene: 5. The CDR3 sequence is CASSAGGGRNTGELFF. CDR3 DNA: TGTGCCAGCAGCGCAGGGGGCGGGCGGAACACCGGGGAGCTGTTTTTT.

This sequence joins TRBV28 and TRBJ1-1; TRBD1 is a possible D gene (6 bases). The CDR3 extends over 15 amino acids. V was cut by 2 bases and J by 8 bases, with 18 bases left in between. Germline CDR1 reads MDHEN; CDR2 reads SYDVKM. The CDR3: CASSLRSPGQFEAFF. The CDR3 region has the DNA TGTGCCAGCAGTTTACGGTCCCCCGGACAGTTCGAAGCTTTCTTT.

This chain connects TRBV27 to TRBJ1-2; D perhaps matches TRBD1 (6 bases). Trimming took 6 bases from V and 3 from J, leaving 11 bases between them. Per germline, CDR1 MNHEY and CDR2 SMNVEV (reference sequence). The length of the CDR3 is 13 residues. CDR3 residues: CASRPTGYYGYTF. CDR3 nucleotides: TGTGCCAGCAGACCGACAGGCTACTATGGCTACACCTTC.

The chain is built from TRBV7-9 and TRBJ1-1; D is perhaps TRBD1 (6 bases). Per the germline V gene, CDR1 is SEHNR and CDR2 is FQNEAQ (reference sequence). The CDR3 loop spans 14 amino acids. Trimming left V 9 bases short and J 1 base short, with 15 bases between. The CDR3 DNA follows: TGTGCCAGTCCTGGGGGCCCTGGGAACACTGAAGCTTTCTTT. Translating gives CASPGGPGNTEAFF.

The chain couples TRBV27 to TRBJ2-2, with 7 bases identical to TRBD2. Germline-derived CDR1 and CDR2 are MNHEY and SMNVEV (reference sequence). The CDR3 covers 15 residues. V gave up 6 bases and J gave up 7 bases; unmatched junction bases: 11. The CDR3 loop is CASSPLLAYFGELFF. The DNA for the CDR3 is TGTGCCAGCAGCCCCCTACTAGCGTACTTCGGGGAGCTGTTTTTT.

The V and J genes are TRBV12-3 or TRBV12-4 and TRBJ2-7, with D unresolved. The CDR3 loop spans 11 amino acids. V was clipped by 3 bases and J by 3 bases, with 3 bases between them. The CDR3 DNA is TGTGCCAGCAGTTTCCGCTACGAGCAGTACTTC. This gives the protein CASSFRYEQYF.

The chain uses TRBV9 and TRBJ1-4; no clear D. Trimming took off 5 bases at V and 8 bases at J, with 19 bases between the two ends. CDR1 and CDR2 (germline): SGDLS, YYNGEE. This CDR3 has 15 residues. CDR3 DNA: TGTGCCAGCAGTCCCTCAGCCAGGCGGGAAGAAAAACTGTTTTTT. It translates to CASSPSARREEKLFF.

This clone showed up just a few times. V and J are TRBV2 and TRBJ2-3, with D tentatively TRBD2 (5 bases). CDR1 SNHLY and CDR2 FYNNEI come from the germline V gene. V was shortened by 8 bases and J by 2 bases, with 8 bases between the two germline ends. The CDR3 has 12 amino acids. The CDR3 protein is CASGLITDTQYF. CDR3 coding DNA: TGTGCCAGCGGACTGATCACAGATACGCAGTATTTT.